These T cell receptor beta chains were read from a single sample in a study of blood T cell repertoires in COVID-19. Profiling relied on immunoSEQ multiplex PCR, and the TCRdb table lists in-frame clones only, not all of them. The table shows roughly 300,000 clones, with 83% occurring only once. Sequences were obtained from peripheral blood. The source of these receptors is a woman in her fifties or sixties with acute or convalescent COVID-19. Each CDR3 is given with its conserved first and last residue. The D gene is left open where the match is weak. The size of a clone is reported for some rows only, either as once, few or many, or as a class for expanded clones.

TRBV7-2	TRBD1	-	TRBJ1-1	CASSVTGDPEAFF	TGTGCCAGCAGCGTAACAGGGGACCCTGAAGCTTTCTTT
TRBV2	TRBD1	-	TRBJ1-2	CASSLDRGRLSYTF	TGTGCCAGCAGCCTGGACAGGGGGCGCCTAAGCTACACCTTC
TRBV7-9	-	once	TRBJ2-3	CASSPGGGPTDTQYF	TGTGCCAGCAGCCCCGGCGGGGGCCCCACAGATACGCAGTATTTT
TRBV5-8	-	-	TRBJ1-1	CASSLGQPNTEAFF	TGTGCCAGCAGCTTGGGACAGCCGAACACTGAAGCTTTCTTT
TRBV10-1	TRBD1	-	TRBJ1-4	CASSDRTGSEKLFF	TGCGCCAGCAGTGACCGGACAGGGTCAGAAAAACTGTTTTTT
TRBV10-3	-	-	TRBJ2-3	CAISDLRRNFRTDTQYF	TGTGCCATCAGTGACCTCCGGAGGAACTTCCGCACAGATACGCAGTATTTT
TRBV28	TRBD1	-	TRBJ1-5	CASSLGDRTYQPQHF	TGTGCCAGCAGTCTAGGGGACAGGACATATCAGCCCCAGCATTTT
TRBV7-3	-	-	TRBJ1-1	CASSFARGGDTEAFF	TGTGCCAGCAGCTTTGCCCGGGGGGGAGACACTGAAGCTTTCTTT
TRBV7-3	-	-	TRBJ2-2	CASSLISGELFF	TGTGCCAGCAGCTTAATATCCGGGGAGCTGTTTTTT
TRBV20-1	TRBD2	-	TRBJ2-3	CSASLTSGRASTDTQYF	TGCAGTGCTAGTCTCACTAGCGGGAGGGCGAGCACAGATACGCAGTATTTT
TRBV10-1	-	-	TRBJ1-5	CASNGGGSPLYSNQPQHF	TGCGCCAGCAACGGGGGGGGCTCCCCATTATATAGCAATCAGCCCCAGCATTTT
TRBV7-2	-	-	TRBJ1-5	CASSSDTNSNQPQHF	TGTGCCAGCAGCTCGGACACGAATAGCAATCAGCCCCAGCATTTT
TRBV6-5	TRBD1	few	TRBJ1-2	CASSLQGALGYTF	TGTGCCAGCAGCTTACAGGGGGCGCTTGGCTACACCTTC
TRBV5-4	TRBD1	-	TRBJ1-1	CASSRDGTGVTEAFF	TGTGCCAGCAGCAGAGACGGGACAGGGGTGACTGAAGCTTTCTTT
TRBV29-1	TRBD2	-	TRBJ2-7	CSVPGTSGSYEQYF	TGCAGCGTCCCCGGGACTAGCGGTTCCTACGAGCAGTACTTC
TRBV11-2	TRBD1	-	TRBJ1-2	CASSSNRGLGYTF	TGTGCCAGCAGCTCCAACAGGGGGCTTGGCTACACCTTC
TRBV28	TRBD2	-	TRBJ2-7	CATEGVASGSYEQYF	TGTGCCACCGAAGGGGTGGCTAGCGGATCCTACGAGCAGTACTTC
TRBV11-3	-	-	TRBJ1-1	CASSLDRVTEAFF	TGTGCCAGCAGCTTAGATCGGGTCACTGAAGCTTTCTTT
TRBV24-1	-	-	TRBJ2-1	CATSDPLRDIEFF	TGTGCCACCAGTGATCCACTCCGGGACATAGAATTCTTC
TRBV2	TRBD1	-	TRBJ1-6	CASSLDRLSPLHF	TGTGCCAGCAGCCTGGACAGGCTTTCACCCCTCCACTTT
TRBV24-1	-	-	TRBJ1-2	CATSDWARSSYTF	TGTGCCACCAGTGATTGGGCACGCTCTAGCTACACCTTC
TRBV2	TRBD1	once	TRBJ1-1	CASSNRGNTEAFF	TGTGCCAGCAGTAACAGGGGAAACACTGAAGCTTTCTTT
TRBV2	TRBD2	-	TRBJ2-5	CASSSGGGETQYF	TGTGCCAGTTCTAGCGGGGGAGGAGAGACCCAGTACTTC
TRBV29-1	-	-	TRBJ1-5	CSVTLGWVGAGQPQHF	TGCAGCGTGACCTTGGGCTGGGTTGGTGCTGGTCAGCCCCAGCATTTT
TRBV29-1	TRBD1	-	TRBJ2-5	CSVRFGTAREETQYF	TGCAGCGTTCGCTTCGGGACAGCCCGAGAAGAGACCCAGTACTTC
TRBV29-1	-	-	TRBJ2-5	CSVDGTFQETQYF	TGCAGCGTTGACGGGACTTTTCAAGAGACCCAGTACTTC
TRBV27	TRBD1	-	TRBJ1-1	CASRRDRASVNTEAFF	TGTGCCAGCAGACGGGACAGGGCCAGTGTGAACACTGAAGCTTTCTTT
TRBV2	TRBD1	-	TRBJ2-5	CASSESGQVQETQYF	TGTGCCAGCAGTGAAAGTGGACAGGTACAAGAGACCCAGTACTTC
TRBV6-5	-	-	TRBJ2-1	CASSYGGGGGYNEQFF	TGTGCCAGCAGTTACGGAGGGGGGGGAGGGTACAATGAGCAGTTCTTC
TRBV7-2	TRBD1	-	TRBJ1-1	CASSLAGTGRTEAFF	TGTGCCAGCAGCTTAGCCGGGACAGGGAGGACTGAAGCTTTCTTT
TRBV3-1/TRBV3-2	-	-	TRBJ2-3	CATRTGTLGTDTQYF	TGTGCCACACGCACCGGGACTCTAGGCACAGATACGCAGTATTTT
TRBV12-3/TRBV12-4	-	once	TRBJ2-5	CASSSPVQETQYF	TGTGCCAGCAGTTCTCCGGTCCAAGAGACCCAGTACTTC
TRBV18	-	-	TRBJ2-6	CASSPYRAGFAGANVLTF	TGTGCCAGCTCACCGTACCGGGCAGGGTTTGCTGGGGCCAACGTCCTGACTTTC
TRBV3-1/TRBV3-2	-	-	TRBJ2-3	CASSRTSDTQYF	TGTGCCAGCAGCCGTACTAGTGATACGCAGTATTTT
TRBV20-1	-	few	TRBJ2-5	CSAISREAQYF	TGCAGTGCTATTAGTCGTGAGGCCCAGTACTTC
TRBV4-1	-	-	TRBJ1-2	CASSPQRGSGYGYTF	TGCGCCAGCAGCCCGCAAAGGGGCTCGGGCTATGGCTACACCTTC
TRBV7-8	-	-	TRBJ2-1	CASSLKGDWSAGEQFF	TGTGCCAGCAGCTTAAAAGGCGATTGGTCGGCGGGTGAGCAGTTCTTC
TRBV18	-	-	TRBJ1-1	CASSSRAGGAFF	TGTGCCAGCTCATCTCGGGCGGGGGGGGCTTTCTTT
TRBV6-5	TRBD1	-	TRBJ1-2	CASRTQGVVYGYTF	TGTGCCAGCAGGACACAGGGGGTGGTCTATGGCTACACCTTC
TRBV27	-	-	TRBJ2-1	CASSFRVTYNEQFF	TGTGCCAGCAGTTTCCGGGTGACTTACAATGAGCAGTTCTTC
TRBV19	TRBD2	-	TRBJ2-7	CASSTKRLAGVYKHDYEQYF	TGTGCCAGTAGTACCAAGAGACTAGCGGGAGTTTATAAACACGACTACGAGCAGTACTTC